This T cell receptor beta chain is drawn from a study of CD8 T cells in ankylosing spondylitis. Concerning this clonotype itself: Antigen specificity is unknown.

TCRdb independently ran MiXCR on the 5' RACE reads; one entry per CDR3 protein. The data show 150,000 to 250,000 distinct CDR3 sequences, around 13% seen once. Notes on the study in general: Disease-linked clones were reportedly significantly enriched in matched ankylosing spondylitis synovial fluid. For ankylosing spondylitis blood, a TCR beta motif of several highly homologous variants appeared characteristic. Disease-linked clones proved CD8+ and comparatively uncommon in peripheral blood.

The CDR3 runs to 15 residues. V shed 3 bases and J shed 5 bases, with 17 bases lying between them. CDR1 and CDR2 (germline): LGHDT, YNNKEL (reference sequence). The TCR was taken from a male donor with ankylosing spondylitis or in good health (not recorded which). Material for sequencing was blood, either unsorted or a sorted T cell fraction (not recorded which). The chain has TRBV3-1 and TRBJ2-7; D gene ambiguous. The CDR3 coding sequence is TGTGCCAGCAGCCAGGAAGGAAACGTCTTCGACGAGCAGTACTTC. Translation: CASSQEGNVFDEQYF.